The rows below give T cell receptor beta chains drawn from one sample of a study of T cells in localized non-small cell lung cancer. Profiling relied on immunoSEQ multiplex PCR, and the TCRdb table lists in-frame clones only, not all of them. The data show roughly 40,000 clones, approximately 81% seen once. This specimen was peripheral blood mononuclear cells, taken before any cancer treatment. All receptors come from a male donor aged 60 or older with stage II lung adenocarcinoma. Both conserved end residues are part of each CDR3. Each record gives: J gene, V gene, D gene, clone size, CDR3 protein, CDR3 DNA. D genes are given only for firm matches. Expanded clones are given a class, and other clones once, few, many or no size at all.

TRBJ2-1	TRBV6-1	-	-	CASRESQGSYNEQFF	TGTGCCAGCAGAGAATCACAAGGCTCCTACAATGAGCAGTTCTTC
TRBJ2-7	TRBV27	-	-	CASSPRDRHEQYF	TGTGCCAGCAGCCCCCGGGACCGGCACGAGCAGTACTTC
TRBJ1-4	TRBV5-1	-	-	CASSLEGPGREKLFF	TGCGCCAGCAGCTTGGAAGGACCTGGAAGGGAAAAACTGTTTTTT
TRBJ2-7	TRBV27	TRBD2	-	CASSGNLAGGPVEQYF	TGTGCCAGCAGCGGCAACTTGGCGGGAGGGCCGGTCGAGCAGTACTTC
TRBJ2-3	TRBV5-1	-	-	CASSKQESTDTQYF	TGCGCCAGCAGCAAACAGGAGAGCACAGATACGCAGTATTTT
TRBJ2-7	TRBV29-1	-	-	CSVVGLTLASYEQYF	TGCAGCGTTGTTGGATTGACTCTAGCATCCTACGAGCAGTACTTC
TRBJ1-4	TRBV5-5	-	-	CASSWGPQSGNEKLFF	TGTGCCAGCAGCTGGGGACCCCAAAGCGGTAATGAAAAACTGTTTTTT
TRBJ2-7	TRBV5-1	-	-	CASSLPGWDEQYF	TGCGCCAGCAGCTTGCCAGGGTGGGACGAGCAGTACTTC
TRBJ2-3	TRBV7-3	TRBD2	once	CASSSAGERTDTQYF	TGTGCCAGCAGCTCAGCGGGAGAAAGGACAGATACGCAGTATTTT
TRBJ1-1	TRBV18	TRBD1	-	CASSLLGQVNTEAFF	TGTGCCAGCTCACTGCTGGGACAGGTTAACACTGAAGCTTTCTTT
TRBJ2-5	TRBV9	TRBD2	-	CASSGGPTYQETQYF	TGTGCCAGCTCGGGAGGACCTACGTACCAAGAGACCCAGTACTTC
TRBJ1-1	TRBV30	-	few	CAWSVLGGPEAFF	TGTGCCTGGAGTGTACTGGGAGGCCCTGAAGCTTTCTTT
TRBJ2-5	TRBV7-2	-	-	CASSFLTARETQYF	TGTGCCAGCAGCTTCCTGACTGCCCGGGAGACCCAGTACTTC
TRBJ2-7	TRBV10-3	-	-	CAIRGQGGLYEQYF	TGTGCCATCAGGGGGCAGGGCGGACTATACGAGCAGTACTTC
TRBJ2-1	TRBV2	-	-	CASRALQGGYNEQFF	TGTGCCAGCAGGGCCCTACAGGGAGGTTACAATGAGCAGTTCTTC
TRBJ2-1	TRBV6-5	-	-	CASKESGPTYNEQFF	TGTGCCAGCAAAGAAAGCGGGCCTACCTACAATGAGCAGTTCTTC
TRBJ1-2	TRBV7-2	-	-	CASGGRSYGYTF	TGTGCCAGCGGGGGCAGATCCTATGGCTACACCTTC
TRBJ1-2	TRBV28	-	few	CASSFKRGRHGYTF	TGTGCCAGCAGTTTTAAACGGGGAAGACATGGCTACACCTTC
TRBJ1-5	TRBV18	TRBD1	few	CASSSGQGDNQPQHF	TGTGCCAGCTCATCGGGACAGGGAGACAATCAGCCCCAGCATTTT
TRBJ1-1	TRBV5-1	-	-	CASSLQGSGNTEAFF	TGCGCCAGCAGCTTGCAGGGGTCGGGGAACACTGAAGCTTTCTTT
TRBJ1-6	TRBV10-1	TRBD1	-	CASSPDRGPAPLHF	TGCGCCAGCAGTCCAGACAGGGGGCCGGCACCCCTCCACTTT
TRBJ1-1	TRBV7-9	-	few	CASTGSGAEAFF	TGTGCCAGCACGGGGTCGGGGGCTGAAGCTTTCTTT
TRBJ2-7	TRBV6-5	TRBD2	-	CASSSSGGGYEQYF	TGTGCCAGCAGCTCCTCCGGCGGGGGCTACGAGCAGTACTTC
TRBJ1-6	TRBV30	-	once	CAWSVTGYNSPLHF	TGTGCCTGGAGTGTAACAGGGTATAATTCACCCCTCCACTTT
TRBJ2-2	TRBV18	TRBD2	-	CASSPTSGDGELFF	TGTGCCAGCTCACCGACTAGCGGCGACGGGGAGCTGTTTTTT
TRBJ2-2	TRBV7-3	TRBD2	-	CASSSVGGLAGTGELFF	TGTGCCAGCAGCTCGGTCGGGGGACTAGCGGGGACCGGGGAGCTGTTTTTT
TRBJ2-2	TRBV29-1	-	-	CSVEDLTGTGELFF	TGCAGCGTTGAAGATTTAACAGGGACCGGGGAGCTGTTTTTT
TRBJ1-5	TRBV6-1	-	-	CATRPGNQPQHF	TGTGCCACCCGTCCAGGGAATCAGCCCCAGCATTTT
TRBJ1-2	TRBV27	-	large	CASGGQNVGYTF	TGTGCCAGCGGGGGCCAGAATGTAGGCTACACCTTC
TRBJ2-3	TRBV5-4	-	-	CASSPPPPASDTQYF	TGTGCCAGCAGCCCCCCTCCCCCCGCCTCGGATACGCAGTATTTT
TRBJ2-3	TRBV4-2	TRBD2	-	CASSETSGFTDTQYF	TGTGCCAGCAGCGAGACTAGCGGGTTCACAGATACGCAGTATTTT
TRBJ2-2	TRBV5-4	-	-	CASGRVVGELFF	TGTGCCAGCGGCAGGGTTGTCGGGGAGCTGTTTTTT
TRBJ2-2	TRBV6-4	-	-	CASSPRMGTGELFF	TGTGCCAGCAGCCCTAGAATGGGCACCGGGGAGCTGTTTTTT
TRBJ2-2	TRBV7-2	-	-	CASSLWENTGELFF	TGTGCCAGCAGCTTATGGGAGAACACCGGGGAGCTGTTTTTT